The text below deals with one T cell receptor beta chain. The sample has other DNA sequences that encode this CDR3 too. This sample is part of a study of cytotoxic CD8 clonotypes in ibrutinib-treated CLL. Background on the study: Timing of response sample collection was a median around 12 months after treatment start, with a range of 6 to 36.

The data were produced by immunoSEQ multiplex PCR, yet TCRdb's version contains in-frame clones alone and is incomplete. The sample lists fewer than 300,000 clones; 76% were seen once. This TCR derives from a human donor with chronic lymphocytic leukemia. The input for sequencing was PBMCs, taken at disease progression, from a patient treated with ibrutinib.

Here the CDR3 reads CASSISGGTDTQYF. In nucleotides, the CDR3 is TGTGCCAGTAGTATCAGCGGGGGCACAGATACGCAGTATTTT. The rearrangement links TRBV19 to TRBJ2-3; 7 bases map to TRBD2. J was trimmed by 1 base and V by 3 bases; bases with no gene match: 1. CDR3 length: 14 residues. Germline V gene data show CDR1 as LNHDA and CDR2 as SQIVND (reference sequence).